This T cell receptor beta chain was identified in a study of STAT5B mutations in CD4+ large granular lymphocyte leukemia. Overall study results and limits: Top patient clones used TRBV06 genes more often: 8/27 versus 2/35 in controls. Without putative leukemic clones, patient CD4-sorted repertoires remained more clonal than healthy CD4+ repertoires.

Control samples were healthy donors' buffy coats. The CDR3 length is 13 residues. CDR1 is SNHLY and CDR2 is FYNNEI in the germline V gene. The V end was cut by 2 bases, the J end by 11 bases, with 15 bases between. Libraries were prepared by immunoSEQ multiplex PCR; TCRdb keeps only in-frame clonotypes and omits some of them. This sample has some 34,000 clones, with approximately 82% found just once. Turning to this clone: The antigen remains undetermined.

The TCR sequence derives from a human donor in good health. Sequencing used CD4+ T cells from blood buffy coats. The V and J genes are TRBV2 and TRBJ1-1, with TRBD1 as a possible D gene (6 bases). This CDR3 is CASSERSGGDAFF. CDR3 DNA sequence: TGTGCCAGCAGTGAAAGGTCTGGGGGCGATGCTTTCTTT.